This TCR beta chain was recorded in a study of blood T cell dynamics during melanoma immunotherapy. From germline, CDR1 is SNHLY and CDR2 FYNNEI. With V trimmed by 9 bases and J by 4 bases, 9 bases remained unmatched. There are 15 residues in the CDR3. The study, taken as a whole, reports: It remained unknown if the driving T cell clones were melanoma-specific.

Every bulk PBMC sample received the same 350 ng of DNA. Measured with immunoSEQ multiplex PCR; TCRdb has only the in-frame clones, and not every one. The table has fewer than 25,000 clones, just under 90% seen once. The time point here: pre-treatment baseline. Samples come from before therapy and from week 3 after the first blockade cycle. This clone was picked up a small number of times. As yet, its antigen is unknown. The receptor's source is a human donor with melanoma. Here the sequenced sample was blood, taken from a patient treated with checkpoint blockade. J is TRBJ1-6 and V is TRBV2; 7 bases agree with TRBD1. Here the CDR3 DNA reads TGTGCCAGTCAGGGGGTTCAGGGGTATAATTCACCCCTCCACTTT. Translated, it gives CASQGVQGYNSPLHF.